A selection of T cell receptor beta chains follows, all from one sample in a study of technical replicates of blood from several donors. Clones were sequenced by immunoSEQ multiplex PCR, and TCRdb holds only the in-frame ones, with some missing. The table has about 83,000 clones, about 90% seen once. Sequenced sample: T cells isolated from PBMCs. The receptors come from a human donor in good health. Both conserved end residues are part of each CDR3. The D gene is left open where the match is weak. Expanded clones are given a class, and other clones once, few, many or no size at all.

v_call,d_call,clone_size,j_call,cdr3_length,cdr3_aa,cdr3_nt
TRBV2,.,.,TRBJ2-7,16,CASSETLLEFSYEQYF,TGTGCCAGCAGTGAGACATTACTAGAGTTCTCCTACGAGCAGTACTTC
TRBV2,.,.,TRBJ2-6,15,CASRLRGSGANVLTF,TGTGCCAGCAGACTCCGGGGCTCTGGGGCCAACGTCCTGACTTTC
TRBV4-1,.,.,TRBJ2-2,12,CASSQRTGELFF,TGCGCCAGCAGCCAACGTACCGGGGAGCTGTTTTTT
TRBV30,TRBD1,.,TRBJ2-5,14,CAWGRQGARETQYF,TGTGCCTGGGGTAGACAGGGGGCACGGGAGACCCAGTACTTC
TRBV10-3,TRBD1,.,TRBJ1-2,18,CAISDPTGEYTSNYGYTF,TGTGCCATCAGTGACCCGACAGGGGAATACACTTCTAACTATGGCTACACCTTC
TRBV15,.,.,TRBJ2-7,15,CATSRGGSTLYEQYF,TGTGCCACCAGCAGAGGAGGGTCCACCCTCTACGAGCAGTACTTC
TRBV7-7,.,once,TRBJ1-5,13,CASSLAPGQPQHF,TGTGCCAGCAGCTTAGCGCCAGGACAGCCCCAGCATTTT
TRBV6-1,TRBD1,few,TRBJ2-7,14,CASSVGTGDYEQYF,TGTGCCAGCAGTGTTGGGACAGGGGACTACGAGCAGTACTTC
TRBV4-1,.,.,TRBJ1-1,16,CASSTTGGRGNTEAFF,TGCGCCAGCAGCACGACGGGGGGTAGAGGGAACACTGAAGCTTTCTTT
TRBV11-2,TRBD1,.,TRBJ2-7,16,CASSLDLGQGLYEQYF,TGTGCCAGCAGCTTAGATCTGGGACAGGGGTTGTACGAGCAGTACTTC
TRBV9,TRBD2,.,TRBJ2-5,13,CASSSTSGGAQYF,TGTGCCAGCAGCTCAACCAGCGGGGGTGCCCAGTACTTC
TRBV5-4,TRBD2,.,TRBJ2-1,14,CASSFLAGYNEQFF,TGTGCCAGCAGCTTCCTAGCGGGTTACAATGAGCAGTTCTTC
TRBV13,.,.,TRBJ2-7,16,CASSLGRASSRHEQYF,TGTGCCAGCAGCTTAGGCCGCGCTAGCTCGCGCCACGAGCAGTACTTC
TRBV6-1,.,.,TRBJ1-5,13,CASSVSGNQPQHF,TGTGCCAGCAGTGTTTCGGGGAATCAGCCCCAGCATTTT
TRBV2,.,once,TRBJ1-1,11,CASSQNTEAFF,TGTGCCAGCAGCCAGAACACTGAAGCTTTCTTT
TRBV5-1,.,.,TRBJ2-5,14,CASSLPSLEETQYF,TGCGCCAGCAGCTTACCCTCTCTGGAGGAGACCCAGTACTTC
TRBV4-1,.,.,TRBJ2-4,17,CASSQGVSGGPKNIQYF,TGCGCCAGCAGCCAAGGGGTCTCCGGGGGGCCCAAAAACATTCAGTACTTC
TRBV6-6,.,.,TRBJ1-1,14,CASSSKGIGTEAFF,TGTGCCAGCAGTTCAAAGGGGATTGGCACTGAAGCTTTCTTT
TRBV9,TRBD1,.,TRBJ1-4,15,CASSVGGTGVEKLFF,TGTGCCAGCAGCGTTGGCGGGACAGGGGTAGAAAAACTGTTTTTT
TRBV28,TRBD1,.,TRBJ1-4,16,CASSLLPGQGVEKLFF,TGTGCCAGCAGTTTGTTGCCGGGACAGGGAGTTGAAAAACTGTTTTTT
TRBV7-2,TRBD1,.,TRBJ1-2,14,CASSLGTVPHGYTF,TGTGCCAGCAGCCTAGGGACAGTCCCGCATGGCTACACCTTC
TRBV19,TRBD1,.,TRBJ1-2,14,CASNPIDRVGGYTF,TGTGCCAGTAACCCGATTGACAGGGTAGGCGGCTACACCTTC
TRBV9,TRBD2,.,TRBJ2-1,20,CASSVAESFEASGTGNEQFF,TGTGCCAGCAGCGTAGCCGAATCGTTTGAGGCTAGCGGGACCGGCAATGAGCAGTTCTTC
TRBV6-1,.,.,TRBJ2-2,16,CASSDGGPLLTGELFF,TGTGCCAGCAGTGACGGTGGGCCGTTGCTCACCGGGGAGCTGTTTTTT
TRBV11-1,.,.,TRBJ2-7,14,CASSLQGRGNEQYF,TGTGCCAGCAGCCTCCAGGGTAGAGGCAACGAGCAGTACTTC
TRBV28,TRBD1,.,TRBJ1-5,17,CASSPTGGRGLGQPQHF,TGTGCCAGCAGCCCCACAGGGGGGAGGGGGCTGGGTCAGCCCCAGCATTTT
TRBV27,.,.,TRBJ2-1,10,CASGPYEQFF,TGTGCCAGCGGCCCCTATGAGCAGTTCTTC
TRBV2,TRBD1,.,TRBJ2-1,14,CASSVRDREFEQFF,TGTGCCAGCAGTGTGAGGGACAGGGAATTTGAGCAGTTCTTC
TRBV28,.,.,TRBJ2-2,12,CASTQGGRELFF,TGTGCCAGCACCCAGGGTGGTAGGGAGCTGTTTTTT
TRBV9,TRBD2,.,TRBJ2-2,15,CASSYSGGAAGELFF,TGTGCCAGCAGCTACAGCGGGGGGGCGGCCGGGGAGCTGTTTTTT
TRBV7-9,.,once,TRBJ2-2,14,CASSLVRHPGELFF,TGTGCCAGCAGCTTAGTTCGACACCCCGGGGAGCTGTTTTTT
TRBV25-1,TRBD2,.,TRBJ2-1,17,CASSDPTRTSGRDEQFF,TGTGCCAGCAGTGACCCAACTCGGACTAGCGGGAGGGATGAGCAGTTCTTC
TRBV5-1,.,.,TRBJ1-1,18,CASSLEVVIGLVSAEAFF,TGCGCCAGCAGCTTGGAGGTGGTGATCGGGTTGGTAAGCGCTGAAGCTTTCTTT
TRBV18,.,once,TRBJ2-2,14,CASSPENNTGELFF,TGTGCCAGCTCACCGGAGAACAACACCGGGGAGCTGTTTTTT
TRBV27,TRBD2,.,TRBJ2-4,15,CASSLILAGVNIQYF,TGTGCCAGCAGTTTAATCCTAGCGGGAGTGAACATTCAGTACTTC
TRBV11-2,.,.,TRBJ2-7,13,CASRTELTYEQYF,TGTGCCAGCAGAACAGAACTGACCTACGAGCAGTACTTC
TRBV11-3,.,.,TRBJ2-3,19,CASSLDQERTQGNTDTQYF,TGTGCCAGCAGCTTAGATCAGGAGAGGACTCAAGGGAACACAGATACGCAGTATTTT
TRBV18,TRBD1,.,TRBJ1-4,15,CASSPGQGANEKLFF,TGTGCCAGCTCCCCTGGACAGGGGGCGAATGAAAAACTGTTTTTT
TRBV27,.,.,TRBJ1-1,13,CASSLSGGTEAFF,TGTGCCAGCAGTTTATCCGGTGGCACTGAAGCTTTCTTT
TRBV9,.,.,TRBJ2-5,13,CASSPTEKETQYF,TGTGCCAGCAGCCCTACAGAGAAAGAGACCCAGTACTTC
TRBV19,.,.,TRBJ2-6,13,CASTFLGANVLTF,TGTGCCAGTACTTTCCTCGGGGCCAACGTCCTGACTTTC
TRBV27,TRBD2,.,TRBJ2-3,14,CASGGGRALDTQYF,TGTGCCAGCGGCGGCGGGAGGGCCCTCGATACGCAGTATTTT
TRBV7-9,TRBD2,.,TRBJ2-1,15,CASSVGLAVYNEQFF,TGTGCCAGCAGCGTGGGACTAGCAGTCTACAATGAGCAGTTCTTC
TRBV15,.,.,TRBJ1-2,14,CATSRAPGYRGYTF,TGTGCCACCAGCAGAGCCCCAGGGTATAGGGGCTACACCTTC
TRBV27,.,.,TRBJ1-2,15,CASSWVGDSNYGYTF,TGTGCCAGCAGTTGGGTAGGGGACTCTAACTATGGCTACACCTTC
TRBV5-4,.,.,TRBJ2-3,16,CASSLTSGGGTDTQYF,TGTGCCAGCAGCTTGACCTCAGGAGGAGGCACAGATACGCAGTATTTT
TRBV27,.,.,TRBJ2-7,13,CASRGDSYYEQYF,TGTGCCAGCCGCGGGGACAGCTACTACGAGCAGTACTTC
TRBV11-2,.,.,TRBJ2-1,13,CASSLIVGNEQFF,TGTGCCAGCAGCTTAATAGTTGGCAATGAGCAGTTCTTC
TRBV5-4,TRBD1,.,TRBJ1-1,14,CASSLMTGEVEAFF,TGTGCCAGCAGCCTGATGACAGGGGAGGTTGAAGCTTTCTTT
TRBV18,TRBD1,.,TRBJ2-3,17,CASSQPRDSLNEDTQYF,TGTGCCAGCTCACAACCTCGGGACAGCTTAAATGAAGATACGCAGTATTTT
TRBV7-9,TRBD2,.,TRBJ2-7,16,CASSPWGGTLNYEQYF,TGTGCCAGCAGCCCCTGGGGGGGGACCCTCAACTACGAGCAGTACTTC
TRBV19,.,.,TRBJ2-5,14,CASSTPRDQETQYF,TGTGCCAGTAGTACGCCGCGGGATCAAGAGACCCAGTACTTC
TRBV19,.,.,TRBJ1-5,10,CASIDQPQHF,TGTGCCAGTATCGATCAGCCCCAGCATTTT
TRBV7-9,.,once,TRBJ2-1,12,CASSFSYNEQFF,TGTGCCAGCAGCTTTAGCTACAATGAGCAGTTCTTC
TRBV6-5,TRBD1,.,TRBJ1-2,13,CASTERDSYGYTF,TGTGCCAGCACTGAAAGGGACAGCTATGGCTACACCTTC
TRBV11-3,TRBD2,.,TRBJ2-2,17,CASSQSLAGGNTGELFF,TGTGCCAGCAGCCAAAGTCTAGCGGGGGGGAACACCGGGGAGCTGTTTTTT
TRBV7-8,TRBD1,.,TRBJ2-7,17,CASSFVLSGQGGQEQYF,TGTGCCAGCAGCTTTGTATTATCGGGACAGGGGGGCCAGGAGCAGTACTTC
TRBV9,TRBD2,few,TRBJ2-3,16,CASSVAGTSGTDTQYF,TGTGCCAGCAGCGTAGCCGGGACTAGCGGTACAGATACGCAGTATTTT
TRBV28,.,.,TRBJ2-1,15,CATLAGDEVYNEQFF,TGTGCCACGCTGGCAGGGGACGAGGTTTACAATGAGCAGTTCTTC
TRBV29-1,TRBD2,.,TRBJ2-7,13,CSVGSGRGYEQYF,TGCAGCGTTGGTAGCGGGAGGGGCTACGAGCAGTACTTC